Sequencing of this T cell receptor beta chain was carried out in a study of patients and donors after allogeneic stem cell transplantation. The V and J ends lost 5 bases and 5 bases, in that order; junction bases with no gene match: 10. This CDR3 has 14 residues. Germline V gene data show CDR1 as DFQATT and CDR2 as SNEGSKA (reference sequence). One entry per CDR3 protein, called by TCRdb with MiXCR from the RT-PCR reads. The data hold about 960,000 distinct CDR3 sequences, with roughly 17% observed a single time. Many counts were recorded for this clonotype. Material for sequencing was blood, either unsorted or a sorted T cell fraction (not recorded which). The sequence was collected from a human donor who was either an allogeneic HSCT recipient or a stem cell or donor lymphocyte infusion donor (not recorded which). It is not recorded whose cells these are; they may come from a transplant donor. The chain couples TRBV20-1 to TRBJ2-7; 9 nucleotides match TRBD1. The CDR3 bases are TGCAGTGCTCGTCCCGGGACAGGGCCCCACGAGCAGTACTTC. Its protein is CSARPGTGPHEQYF.